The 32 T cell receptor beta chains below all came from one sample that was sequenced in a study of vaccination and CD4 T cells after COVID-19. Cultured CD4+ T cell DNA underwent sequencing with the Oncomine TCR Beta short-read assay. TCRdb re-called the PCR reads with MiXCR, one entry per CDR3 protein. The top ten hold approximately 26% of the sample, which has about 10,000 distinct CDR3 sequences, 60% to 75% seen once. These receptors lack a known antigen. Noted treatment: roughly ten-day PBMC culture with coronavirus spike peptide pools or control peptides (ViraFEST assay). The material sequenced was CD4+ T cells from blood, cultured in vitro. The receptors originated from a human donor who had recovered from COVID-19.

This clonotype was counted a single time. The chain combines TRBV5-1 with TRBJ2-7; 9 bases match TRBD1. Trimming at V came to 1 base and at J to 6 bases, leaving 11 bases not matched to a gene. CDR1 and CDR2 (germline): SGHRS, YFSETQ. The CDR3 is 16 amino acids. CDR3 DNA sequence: TGCGCCAGCAGCTTGTACGTGACAGGGGGAAGGGGCGAGCAGTACTTC. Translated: CASSLYVTGGRGEQYF.

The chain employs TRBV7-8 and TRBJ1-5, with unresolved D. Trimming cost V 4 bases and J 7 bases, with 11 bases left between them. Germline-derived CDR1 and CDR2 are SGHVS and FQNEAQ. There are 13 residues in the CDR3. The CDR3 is CASSWERVQPQHF. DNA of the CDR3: TGTGCCAGCAGCTGGGAGCGGGTCCAGCCCCAGCATTTT. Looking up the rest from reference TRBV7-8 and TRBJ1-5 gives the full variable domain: GAGVSQSPRYKVAKRGQDVALRCDPISGHVSLFWYQQALGQGPEFLTYFQNEAQLDKSGLPSDRFFAERPEGSVSTLKIQRTQQEDSAVYLCASSWERVQPQHFGDGTRLSIL.

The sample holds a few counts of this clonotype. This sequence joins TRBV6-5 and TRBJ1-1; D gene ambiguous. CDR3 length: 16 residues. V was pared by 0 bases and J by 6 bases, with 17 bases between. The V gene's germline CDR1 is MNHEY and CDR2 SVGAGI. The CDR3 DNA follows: TGTGCCAGCAGTTACTCGGTAAATAGGCCCGTCTCTGAAGCTTTCTTT. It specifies CASSYSVNRPVSEAFF.

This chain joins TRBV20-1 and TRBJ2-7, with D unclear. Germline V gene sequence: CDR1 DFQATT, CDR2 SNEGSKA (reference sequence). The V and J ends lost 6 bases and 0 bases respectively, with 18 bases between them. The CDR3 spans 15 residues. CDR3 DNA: TGCAGTGCACAGCCCCCAGATTTTAACTCCTACGAGCAGTACTTC. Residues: CSAQPPDFNSYEQYF.

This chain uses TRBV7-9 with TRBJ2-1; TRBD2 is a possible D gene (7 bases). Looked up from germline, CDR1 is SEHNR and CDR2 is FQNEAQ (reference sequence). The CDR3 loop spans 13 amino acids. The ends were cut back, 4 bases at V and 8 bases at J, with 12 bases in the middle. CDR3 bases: TGTGCCAGCAGCTGGAGGGGGGGGGATGAGCAGTTCTTC. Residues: CASSWRGGDEQFF. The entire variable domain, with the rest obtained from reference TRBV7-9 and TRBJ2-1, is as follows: DTGVSQNPRHKITKRGQNVTFRCDPISEHNRLYWYRQTLGQGPEFLTYFQNEAQLEKSRLLSDRFSAERPKGSFSTLEIQRTEQGDSAMYLCASSWRGGDEQFFGPGTRLTVL.

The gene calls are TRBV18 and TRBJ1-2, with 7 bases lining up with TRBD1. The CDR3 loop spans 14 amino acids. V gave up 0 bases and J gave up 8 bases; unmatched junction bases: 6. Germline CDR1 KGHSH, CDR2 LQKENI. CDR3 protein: CASSPPTGAEGYTF. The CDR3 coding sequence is TGTGCCAGCTCACCACCTACAGGGGCTGAGGGCTACACCTTC.

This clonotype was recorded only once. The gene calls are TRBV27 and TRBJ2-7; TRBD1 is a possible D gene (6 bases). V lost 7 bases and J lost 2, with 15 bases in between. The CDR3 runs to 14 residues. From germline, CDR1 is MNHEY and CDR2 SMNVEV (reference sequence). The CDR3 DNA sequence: TGTGCCAGCACCCCGACAGGTAGACCCTACGAGCAGTACTTC. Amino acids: CASTPTGRPYEQYF.

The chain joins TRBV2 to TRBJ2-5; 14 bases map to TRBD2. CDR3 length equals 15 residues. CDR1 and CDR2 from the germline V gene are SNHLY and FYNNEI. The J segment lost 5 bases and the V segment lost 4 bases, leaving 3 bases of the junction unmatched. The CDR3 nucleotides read TGTGCCAGCAGTGTGTGGACTAGCGGGGGGGAGACCCAGTACTTC. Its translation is CASSVWTSGGETQYF.

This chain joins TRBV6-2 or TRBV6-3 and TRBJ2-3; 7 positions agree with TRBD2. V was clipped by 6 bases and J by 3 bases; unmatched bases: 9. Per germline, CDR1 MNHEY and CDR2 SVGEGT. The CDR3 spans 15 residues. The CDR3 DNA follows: TGTGCCAGCAGATCTCACGGGCGGGAGACAGATACGCAGTATTTT. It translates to CASRSHGRETDTQYF.

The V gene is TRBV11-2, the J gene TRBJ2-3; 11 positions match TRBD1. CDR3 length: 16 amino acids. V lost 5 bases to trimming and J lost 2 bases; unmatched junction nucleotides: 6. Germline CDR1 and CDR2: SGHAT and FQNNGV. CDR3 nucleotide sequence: TGTGCCAGCAGCCATAGGGGACAGGGGGACACAGATACGCAGTATTTT. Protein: CASSHRGQGDTDTQYF.

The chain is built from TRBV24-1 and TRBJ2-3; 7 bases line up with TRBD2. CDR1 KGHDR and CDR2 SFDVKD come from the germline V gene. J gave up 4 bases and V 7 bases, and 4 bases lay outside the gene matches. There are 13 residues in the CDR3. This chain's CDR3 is CATRTRGADTQYF. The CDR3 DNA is TGTGCCACCAGGACTCGGGGGGCAGATACGCAGTATTTT.

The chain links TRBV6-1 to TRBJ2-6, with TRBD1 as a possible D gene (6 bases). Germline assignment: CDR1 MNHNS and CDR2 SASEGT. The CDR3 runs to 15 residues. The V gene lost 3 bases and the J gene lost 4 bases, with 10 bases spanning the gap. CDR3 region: CASSENRVGANVLTF. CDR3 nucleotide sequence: TGTGCCAGCAGTGAGAACAGGGTCGGGGCCAACGTCCTGACTTTC.

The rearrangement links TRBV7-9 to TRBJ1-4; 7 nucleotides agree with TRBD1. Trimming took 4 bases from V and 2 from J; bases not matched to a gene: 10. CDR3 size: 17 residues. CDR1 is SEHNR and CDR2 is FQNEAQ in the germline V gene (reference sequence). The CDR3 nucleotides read TGTGCCAGCAGCTCAGGGGGGATCGGGGCGACTAATGAAAAACTGTTTTTT. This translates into CASSSGGIGATNEKLFF.

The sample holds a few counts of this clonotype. CDR3 sequence (DNA): TGTGCCAGCAGGTCTAGCGGGAGGGCCCTCGGGGAGCTGTTTTTT. It codes for CASRSSGRALGELFF. This chain uses TRBV6-2 or TRBV6-3 with TRBJ2-2, with 12 bases matching TRBD2. Trimming cost V 6 bases and J 7 bases; bases outside gene matches: 6. Germline loops: CDR1 MNHEY, CDR2 SVGEGT. The CDR3 totals 15 residues.

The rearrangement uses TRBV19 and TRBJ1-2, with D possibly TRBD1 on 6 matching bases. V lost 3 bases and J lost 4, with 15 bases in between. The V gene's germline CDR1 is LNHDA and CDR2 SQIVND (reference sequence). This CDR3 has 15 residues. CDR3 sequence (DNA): TGTGCCAGTAGTATCCAGGGGACGGATTTCTATGGCTACACCTTC. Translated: CASSIQGTDFYGYTF.

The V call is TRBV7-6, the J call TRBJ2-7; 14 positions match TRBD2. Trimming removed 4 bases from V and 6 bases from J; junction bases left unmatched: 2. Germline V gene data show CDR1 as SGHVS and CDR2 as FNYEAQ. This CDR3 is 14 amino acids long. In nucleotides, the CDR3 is TGTGCCAGCAGCTCAGGACTAGCGGGAGGCGAGCAGTACTTC. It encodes CASSSGLAGGEQYF.

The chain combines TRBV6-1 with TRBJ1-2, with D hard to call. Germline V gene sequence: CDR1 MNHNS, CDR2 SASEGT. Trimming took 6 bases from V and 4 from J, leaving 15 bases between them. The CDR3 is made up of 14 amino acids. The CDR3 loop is CASRTDGELYGYTF. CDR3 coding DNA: TGTGCCAGCAGGACCGACGGAGAACTCTATGGCTACACCTTC.

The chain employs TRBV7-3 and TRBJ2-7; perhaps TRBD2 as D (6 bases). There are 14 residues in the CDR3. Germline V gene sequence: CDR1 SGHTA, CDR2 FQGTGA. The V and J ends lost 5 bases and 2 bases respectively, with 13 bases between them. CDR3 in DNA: TGTGCCAGCAGCGCCACGGGACTTCCCTACGAGCAGTACTTC. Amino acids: CASSATGLPYEQYF.

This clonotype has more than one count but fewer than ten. This CDR3 is CASSDGSGGYTF. For the CDR3, the DNA is TGTGCCAGCAGTGACGGGTCGGGTGGCTACACCTTC. This rearrangement joins TRBV28 to TRBJ1-2, with no clear D. CDR1 is MDHEN and CDR2 is SYDVKM in the germline V gene. With 5 bases removed from V and 7 bases from J, the gap between germline ends came to 11 bases. CDR3 length: 12 residues.

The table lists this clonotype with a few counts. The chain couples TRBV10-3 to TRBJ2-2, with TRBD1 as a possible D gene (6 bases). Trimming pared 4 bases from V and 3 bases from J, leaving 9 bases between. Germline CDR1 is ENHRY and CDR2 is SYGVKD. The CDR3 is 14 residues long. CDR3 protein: CAISGQVDTGELFF. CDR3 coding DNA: TGTGCCATCAGTGGACAGGTGGACACCGGGGAGCTGTTTTTT.

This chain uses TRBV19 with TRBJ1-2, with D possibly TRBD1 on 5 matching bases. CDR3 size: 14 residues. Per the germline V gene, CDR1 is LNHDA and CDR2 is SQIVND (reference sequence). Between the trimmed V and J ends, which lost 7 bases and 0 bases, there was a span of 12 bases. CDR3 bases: TGTGCCAGTAAATGGCAGGGAGCTAACTATGGCTACACCTTC. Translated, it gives CASKWQGANYGYTF.

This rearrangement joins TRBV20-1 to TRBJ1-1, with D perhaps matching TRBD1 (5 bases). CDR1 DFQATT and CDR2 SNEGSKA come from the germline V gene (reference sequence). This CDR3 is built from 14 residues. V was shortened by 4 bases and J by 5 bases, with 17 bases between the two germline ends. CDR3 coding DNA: TGCAGTGCTATATTTCAGGGCGGGGGTACTGAAGCTTTCTTT. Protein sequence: CSAIFQGGGTEAFF.

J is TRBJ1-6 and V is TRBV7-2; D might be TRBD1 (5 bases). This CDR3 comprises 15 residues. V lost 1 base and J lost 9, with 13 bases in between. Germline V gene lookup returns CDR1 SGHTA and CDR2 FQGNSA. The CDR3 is CASSLEGRGGSPLHF. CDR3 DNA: TGTGCCAGCAGCTTAGAAGGGAGGGGTGGTTCACCCCTCCACTTT.

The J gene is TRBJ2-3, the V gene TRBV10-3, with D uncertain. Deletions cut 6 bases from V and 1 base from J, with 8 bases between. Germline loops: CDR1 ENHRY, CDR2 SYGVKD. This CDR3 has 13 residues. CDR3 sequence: CAIRDGGTDTQYF. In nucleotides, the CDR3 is TGTGCCATCAGGGATGGTGGCACAGATACGCAGTATTTT.

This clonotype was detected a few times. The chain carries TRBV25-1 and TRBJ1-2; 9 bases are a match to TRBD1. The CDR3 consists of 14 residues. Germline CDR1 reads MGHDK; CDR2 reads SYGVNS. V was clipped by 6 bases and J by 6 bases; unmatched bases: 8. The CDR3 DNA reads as TGTGCCAGCAGCCTAGGGACAGGGACCCATGGCTACACCTTC. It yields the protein CASSLGTGTHGYTF.

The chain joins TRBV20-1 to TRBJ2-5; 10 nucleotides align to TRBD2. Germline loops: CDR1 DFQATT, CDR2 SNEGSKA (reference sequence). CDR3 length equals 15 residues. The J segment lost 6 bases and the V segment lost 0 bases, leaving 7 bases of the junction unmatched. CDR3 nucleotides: TGCAGTGCTAGAGATAACCCTAGCGGGAGAAAGACCCAGTACTTC. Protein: CSARDNPSGRKTQYF.

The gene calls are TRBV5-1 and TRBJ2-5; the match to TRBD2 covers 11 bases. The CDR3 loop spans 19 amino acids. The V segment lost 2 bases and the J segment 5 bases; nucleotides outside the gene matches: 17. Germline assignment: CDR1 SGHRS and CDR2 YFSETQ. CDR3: CASSFPRGLSGGALETQYF. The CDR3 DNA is TGCGCCAGCAGCTTCCCAAGGGGCCTTAGCGGGGGGGCCCTGGAGACCCAGTACTTC.

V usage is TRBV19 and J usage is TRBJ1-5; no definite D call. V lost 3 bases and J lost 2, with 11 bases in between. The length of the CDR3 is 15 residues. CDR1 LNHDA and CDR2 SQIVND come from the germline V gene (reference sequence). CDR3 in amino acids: CASSMGRAGNQPQHF. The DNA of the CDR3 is TGTGCCAGTAGTATGGGCCGAGCGGGCAATCAGCCCCAGCATTTT.

As DNA, the CDR3 is TGTGCCAGCAGCGATCGACAGGGAGGGACTGAAGCTTTCTTT. Translating gives CASSDRQGGTEAFF. This rearrangement joins TRBV7-9 to TRBJ1-1; the match to TRBD1 covers 7 bases. After removal of 5 bases from V and 5 bases from J, the junction contained 8 bases not matched to a gene. In germline, CDR1 is SEHNR, CDR2 FQNEAQ (reference sequence). This CDR3 has 14 residues.

In nucleotides, the CDR3 is TGTGCCAGCAGCTCCGGACCTCGGACGGGGAGGGACACTGAAGCTTTCTTT. Residues: CASSSGPRTGRDTEAFF. This rearrangement joins TRBV11-2 to TRBJ1-1; D is unclear. The CDR3 length is 17 residues. Germline V gene lookup returns CDR1 SGHAT and CDR2 FQNNGV. V was shortened by 4 bases and J by 3 bases, with 21 bases between the two germline ends.

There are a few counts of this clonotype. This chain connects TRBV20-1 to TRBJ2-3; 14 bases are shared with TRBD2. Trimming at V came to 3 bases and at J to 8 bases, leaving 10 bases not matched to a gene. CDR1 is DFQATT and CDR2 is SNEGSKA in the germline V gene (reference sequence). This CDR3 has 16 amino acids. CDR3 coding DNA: TGCAGTGCTAGGGGGACTAGCGGGGGTCACGGGGGTACGCAGTATTTT. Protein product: CSARGTSGGHGGTQYF.

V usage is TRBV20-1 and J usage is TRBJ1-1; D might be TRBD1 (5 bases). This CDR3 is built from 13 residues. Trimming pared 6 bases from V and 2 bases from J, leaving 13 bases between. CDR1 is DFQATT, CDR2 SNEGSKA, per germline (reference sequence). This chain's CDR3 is CSATGLGNTEAFF. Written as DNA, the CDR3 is TGCAGTGCAACGGGACTGGGAAACACTGAAGCTTTCTTT.